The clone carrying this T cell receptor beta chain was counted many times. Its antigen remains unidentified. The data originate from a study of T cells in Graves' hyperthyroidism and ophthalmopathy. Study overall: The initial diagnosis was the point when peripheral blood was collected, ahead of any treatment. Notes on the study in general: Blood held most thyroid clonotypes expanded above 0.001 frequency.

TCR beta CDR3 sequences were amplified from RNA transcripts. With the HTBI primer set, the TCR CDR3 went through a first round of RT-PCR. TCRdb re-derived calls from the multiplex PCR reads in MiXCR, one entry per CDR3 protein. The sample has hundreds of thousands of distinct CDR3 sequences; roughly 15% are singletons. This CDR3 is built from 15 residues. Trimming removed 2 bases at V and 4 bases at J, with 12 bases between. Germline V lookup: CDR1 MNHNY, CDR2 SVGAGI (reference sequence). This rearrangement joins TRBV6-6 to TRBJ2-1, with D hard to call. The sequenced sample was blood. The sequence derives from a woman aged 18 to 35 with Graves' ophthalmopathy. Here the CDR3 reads CASSYNSRVYNEQFF. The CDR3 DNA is TGTGCCAGCAGTTACAACTCTAGGGTTTACAATGAGCAGTTCTTC.